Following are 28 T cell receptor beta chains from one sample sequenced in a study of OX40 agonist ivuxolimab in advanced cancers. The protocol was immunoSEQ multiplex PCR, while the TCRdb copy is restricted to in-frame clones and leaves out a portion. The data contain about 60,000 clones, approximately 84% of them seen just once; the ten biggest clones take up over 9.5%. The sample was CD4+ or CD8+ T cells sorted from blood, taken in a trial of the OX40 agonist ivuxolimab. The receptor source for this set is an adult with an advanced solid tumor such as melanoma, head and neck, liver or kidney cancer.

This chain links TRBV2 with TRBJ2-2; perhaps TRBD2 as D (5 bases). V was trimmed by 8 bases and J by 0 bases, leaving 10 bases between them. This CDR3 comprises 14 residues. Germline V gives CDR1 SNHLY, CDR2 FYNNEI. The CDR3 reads CASGGEANTGELFF. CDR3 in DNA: TGTGCCAGCGGAGGAGAAGCGAACACCGGGGAGCTGTTTTTT.

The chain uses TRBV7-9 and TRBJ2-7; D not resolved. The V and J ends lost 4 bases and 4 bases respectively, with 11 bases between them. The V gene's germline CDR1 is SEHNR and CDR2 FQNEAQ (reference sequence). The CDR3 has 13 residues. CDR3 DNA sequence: TGTGCCAGCAGCTCCCTCAATAATTACGAGCAGTACTTC. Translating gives CASSSLNNYEQYF.

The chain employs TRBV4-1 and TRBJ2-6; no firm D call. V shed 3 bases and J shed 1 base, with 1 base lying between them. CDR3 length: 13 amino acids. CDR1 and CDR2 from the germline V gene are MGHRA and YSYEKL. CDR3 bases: TGCGCCAGCAGCCAGTCTGGGGCCAACGTCCTGACTTTC. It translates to CASSQSGANVLTF.

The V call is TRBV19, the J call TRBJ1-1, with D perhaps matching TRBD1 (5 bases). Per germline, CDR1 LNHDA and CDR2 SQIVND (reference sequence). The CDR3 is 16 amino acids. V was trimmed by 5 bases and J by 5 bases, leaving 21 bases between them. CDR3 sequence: CASSFSPRQGGTEAFF. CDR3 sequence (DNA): TGTGCCAGTAGTTTCAGCCCCCGTCAGGGAGGGACTGAAGCTTTCTTT. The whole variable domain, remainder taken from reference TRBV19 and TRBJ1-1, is DGGITQSPKYLFRKEGQNVTLSCEQNLNHDAMYWYRQDPGQGLRLIYYSQIVNDFQKGDIAEGYSVSREKKESFPLTVTSAQKNPTAFYLCASSFSPRQGGTEAFFGQGTRLTVV.

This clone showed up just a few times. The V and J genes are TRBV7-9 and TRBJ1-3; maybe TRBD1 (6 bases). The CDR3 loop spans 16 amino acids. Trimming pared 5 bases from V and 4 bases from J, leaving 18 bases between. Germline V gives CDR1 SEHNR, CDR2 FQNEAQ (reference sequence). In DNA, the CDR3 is TGTGCCAGCAGCGCCCGCGGGGGCAGGATCGGAAACACCATATATTTT. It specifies CASSARGGRIGNTIYF.

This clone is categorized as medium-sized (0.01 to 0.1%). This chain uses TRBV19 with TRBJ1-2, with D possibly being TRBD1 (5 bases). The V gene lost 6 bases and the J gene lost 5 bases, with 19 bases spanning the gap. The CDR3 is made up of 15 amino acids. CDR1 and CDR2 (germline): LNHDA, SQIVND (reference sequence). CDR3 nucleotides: TGTGCCAGTAGCCCGTTGGAGGGACCGGGGTATGGCTACACCTTC. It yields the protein CASSPLEGPGYGYTF.

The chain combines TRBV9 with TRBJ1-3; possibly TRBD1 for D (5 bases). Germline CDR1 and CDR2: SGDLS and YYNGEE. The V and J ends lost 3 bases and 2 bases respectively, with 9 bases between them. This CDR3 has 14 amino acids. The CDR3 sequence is CASSAVGAGNTIYF. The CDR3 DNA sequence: TGTGCCAGCAGCGCTGTGGGGGCTGGAAACACCATATATTTT.

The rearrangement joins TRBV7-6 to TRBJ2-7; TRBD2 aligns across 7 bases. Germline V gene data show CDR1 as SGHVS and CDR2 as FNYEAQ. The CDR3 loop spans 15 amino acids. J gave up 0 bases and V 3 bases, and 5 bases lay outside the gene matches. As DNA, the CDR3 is TGTGCCAGCAGCTTCGCCTCGGGGGGCTCCTACGAGCAGTACTTC. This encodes CASSFASGGSYEQYF. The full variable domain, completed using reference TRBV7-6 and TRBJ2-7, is GAGVSQSPRYKVTKRGQDVALRCDPISGHVSLYWYRQALGQGPEFLTYFNYEAQQDKSGLPNDRFSAERPEGSISTLTIQRTEQRDSAMYRCASSFASGGSYEQYFGPGTRLTVT.

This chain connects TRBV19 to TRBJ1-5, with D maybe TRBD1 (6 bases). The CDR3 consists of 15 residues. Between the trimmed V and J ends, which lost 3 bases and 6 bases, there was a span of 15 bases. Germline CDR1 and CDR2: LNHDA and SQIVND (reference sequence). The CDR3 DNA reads TGTGCCAGTAGTATGGACAGATGGGGGCCTCAGCCCCAGCATTTT. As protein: CASSMDRWGPQPQHF.

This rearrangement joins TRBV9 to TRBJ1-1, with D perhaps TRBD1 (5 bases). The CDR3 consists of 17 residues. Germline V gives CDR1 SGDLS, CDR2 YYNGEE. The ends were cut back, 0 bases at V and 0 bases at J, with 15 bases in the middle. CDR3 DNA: TGTGCCAGCAGCGTAGTAGTGGGCGGGGGTCTGAACACTGAAGCTTTCTTT. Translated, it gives CASSVVVGGGLNTEAFF.

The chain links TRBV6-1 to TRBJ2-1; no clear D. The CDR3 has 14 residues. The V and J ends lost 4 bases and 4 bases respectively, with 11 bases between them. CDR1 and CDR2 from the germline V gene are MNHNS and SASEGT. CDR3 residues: CASSVEADYNEQFF. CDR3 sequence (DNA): TGTGCCAGCAGTGTCGAGGCAGATTACAATGAGCAGTTCTTC.

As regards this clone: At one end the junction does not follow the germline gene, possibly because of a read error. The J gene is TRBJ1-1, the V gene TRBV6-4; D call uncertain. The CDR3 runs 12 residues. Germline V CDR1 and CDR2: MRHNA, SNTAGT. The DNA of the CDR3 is TGTGCCAGCAGTGACCAACCCGGGTCCTTGATATGG. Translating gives CASSDQPGSLIW.

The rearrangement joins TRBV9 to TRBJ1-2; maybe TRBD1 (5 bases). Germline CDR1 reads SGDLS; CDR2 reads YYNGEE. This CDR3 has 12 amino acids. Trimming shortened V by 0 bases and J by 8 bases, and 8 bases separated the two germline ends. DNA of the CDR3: TGTGCCAGCAGCGTAGCAGGGCTCGGCTACACCTTC. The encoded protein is CASSVAGLGYTF.

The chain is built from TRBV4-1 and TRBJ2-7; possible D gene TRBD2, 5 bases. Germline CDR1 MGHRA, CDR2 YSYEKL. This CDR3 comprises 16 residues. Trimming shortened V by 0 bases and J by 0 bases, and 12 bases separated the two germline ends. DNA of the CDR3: TGCGCCAGCAGCCAAGAGGCTCGGGGTGACTCCTACGAGCAGTACTTC. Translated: CASSQEARGDSYEQYF.

CDR3 in DNA: TGTGCCAGCAGCTTAAGGGGAAACTACGAGCAGTACTTC. Translation gives CASSLRGNYEQYF. V gene TRBV7-3 combines with J gene TRBJ2-7; D not certain. Germline-derived CDR1 and CDR2 are SGHTA and FQGTGA. The length of the CDR3 is 13 residues. Trimming shortened V by 1 base and J by 3 bases, and 7 bases separated the two germline ends.

CDR3 in DNA: TGTGCCAGCAGTTTGGGGGGACTAGCGGGGCCAGCAGATACGCAGTATTTT. Protein sequence: CASSLGGLAGPADTQYF. The chain has TRBV27 and TRBJ2-3; 13 positions agree with TRBD2. The length of the CDR3 is 17 residues. The V gene end was trimmed by 3 bases and the J gene end by 4 bases; junction bases not matched to a gene: 7. Germline lookup yields CDR1 MNHEY and CDR2 SMNVEV (reference sequence).

The CDR3 sequence is CSLRQYNEQFF. The DNA for the CDR3 is TGCAGCTTACGTCAGTACAATGAGCAGTTCTTC. The chain uses TRBV29-1 and TRBJ2-1; D ambiguous. V was trimmed by 8 bases and J by 4 bases, leaving 9 bases between them. Germline V gene sequence: CDR1 SQVTM, CDR2 ANQGSEA. The CDR3 runs 11 residues.

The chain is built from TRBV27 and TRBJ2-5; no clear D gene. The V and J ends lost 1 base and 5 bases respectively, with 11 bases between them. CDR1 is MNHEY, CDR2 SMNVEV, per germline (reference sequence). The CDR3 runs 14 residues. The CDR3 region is CASSLLASLETQYF. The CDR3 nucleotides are TGTGCCAGCAGTTTATTGGCCTCGCTGGAGACCCAGTACTTC.

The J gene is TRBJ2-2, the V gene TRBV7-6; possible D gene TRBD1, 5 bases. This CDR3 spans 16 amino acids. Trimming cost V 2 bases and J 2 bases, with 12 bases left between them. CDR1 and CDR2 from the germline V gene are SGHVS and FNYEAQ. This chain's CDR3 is CASSLFRDINTGELFF. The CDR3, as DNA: TGTGCCAGCAGCTTATTCAGGGATATTAACACCGGGGAGCTGTTTTTT.

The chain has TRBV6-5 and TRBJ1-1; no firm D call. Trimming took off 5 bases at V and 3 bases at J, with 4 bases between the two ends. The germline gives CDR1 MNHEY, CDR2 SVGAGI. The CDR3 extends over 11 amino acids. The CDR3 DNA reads TGTGCCAGCAGTCAAGACACTGAAGCTTTCTTT. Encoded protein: CASSQDTEAFF.

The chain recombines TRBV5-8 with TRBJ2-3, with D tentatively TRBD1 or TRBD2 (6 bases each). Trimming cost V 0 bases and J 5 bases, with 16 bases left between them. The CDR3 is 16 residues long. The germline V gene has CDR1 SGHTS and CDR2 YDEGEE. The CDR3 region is CASSLGETQGGDTQYF. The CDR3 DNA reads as TGTGCCAGCAGCTTGGGCGAGACACAGGGAGGAGATACGCAGTATTTT.

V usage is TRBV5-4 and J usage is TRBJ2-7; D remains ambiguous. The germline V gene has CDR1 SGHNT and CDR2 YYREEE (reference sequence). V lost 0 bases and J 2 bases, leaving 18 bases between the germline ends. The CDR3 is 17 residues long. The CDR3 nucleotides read TGTGCCAGCAGCTTGGTGTCGAATCTAGACTTAGCCTACGAGCAGTACTTC. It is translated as CASSLVSNLDLAYEQYF.

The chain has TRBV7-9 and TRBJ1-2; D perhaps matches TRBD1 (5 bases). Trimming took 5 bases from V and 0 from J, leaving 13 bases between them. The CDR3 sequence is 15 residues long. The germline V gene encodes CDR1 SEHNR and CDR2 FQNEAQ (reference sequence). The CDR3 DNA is TGTGCCAGCAGCCAGGGCGGGTTAGCTAACTATGGCTACACCTTC. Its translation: CASSQGGLANYGYTF.

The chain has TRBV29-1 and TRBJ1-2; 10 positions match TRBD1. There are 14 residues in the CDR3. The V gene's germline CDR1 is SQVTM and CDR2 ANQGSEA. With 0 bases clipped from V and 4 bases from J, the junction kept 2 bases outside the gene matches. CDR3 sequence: CSVEEWDRGYGYTF. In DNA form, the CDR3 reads TGCAGCGTTGAAGAGTGGGACAGGGGCTATGGCTACACCTTC.

The CDR3 region is CASTSGEVTEAFF. The CDR3 DNA reads TGTGCCAGCACCTCAGGGGAGGTCACTGAAGCTTTCTTT. The chain joins TRBV7-9 to TRBJ1-1; D possibly corresponds to TRBD1 (6 bases). Per germline, CDR1 SEHNR and CDR2 FQNEAQ (reference sequence). This CDR3 contains 13 residues. The V and J ends lost 7 bases and 4 bases respectively, with 13 bases between them.

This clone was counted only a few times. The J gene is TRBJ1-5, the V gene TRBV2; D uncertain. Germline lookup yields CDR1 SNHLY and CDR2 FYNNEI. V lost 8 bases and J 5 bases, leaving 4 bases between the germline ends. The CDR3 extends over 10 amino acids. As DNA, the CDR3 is TGTGCCAGCGGCGATCAGCCCCAGCATTTT. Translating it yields CASGDQPQHF.

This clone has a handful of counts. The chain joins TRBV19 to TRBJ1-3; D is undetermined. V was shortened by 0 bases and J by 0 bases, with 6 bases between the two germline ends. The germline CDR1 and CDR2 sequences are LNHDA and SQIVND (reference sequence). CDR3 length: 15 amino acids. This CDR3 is CASSIDGNSGNTIYF. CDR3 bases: TGTGCCAGTAGTATAGACGGCAACTCTGGAAACACCATATATTTT.

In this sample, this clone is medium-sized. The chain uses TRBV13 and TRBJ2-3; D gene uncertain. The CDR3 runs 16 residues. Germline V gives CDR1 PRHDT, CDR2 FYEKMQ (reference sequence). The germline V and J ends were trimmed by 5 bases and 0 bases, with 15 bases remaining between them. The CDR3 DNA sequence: TGTGCCAGCAGCCCGCAATCTGTGACTAGCACAGATACGCAGTATTTT. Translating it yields CASSPQSVTSTDTQYF.